These T cell receptor beta chains were read from a single sample in a study of blood T cell repertoires in COVID-19. Profiling relied on immunoSEQ multiplex PCR, and the TCRdb table lists in-frame clones only, not all of them. This repertoire shows nearly 250,000 clones, approximately 85% found once; its top ten account for about 8.2%. Sequencing was carried out using PBMCs or T cells enriched from blood (not recorded which). The receptors stem from a woman aged 50 to 60 with acute COVID-19. CDR3s include the opening cysteine and the closing phenylalanine or tryptophan. The D gene is left open where the match is weak. Some rows have no size entry. The others give once, few or many, or a class for an expanded clone.

TRBV3-1/TRBV3-2	TRBJ1-5	TRBD1	NA	CASSPGQGVSQPQHF	TGTGCCAGCAGCCCCGGACAGGGGGTGAGTCAGCCCCAGCATTTT
TRBV9	TRBJ1-4	NA	NA	CASSERDLGGTKLFF	TGTGCCAGCAGCGAACGGGACCTTGGGGGCACAAAACTGTTTTTT
TRBV30	TRBJ2-5	TRBD2	NA	CAWSAGGQETQYF	TGTGCCTGGAGTGCGGGAGGCCAAGAGACCCAGTACTTC
TRBV24-1	TRBJ2-3	TRBD1	NA	CATRRPGTGKTDTQYF	TGTGCCACCAGAAGACCCGGGACAGGGAAAACAGATACGCAGTATTTT
TRBV7-2	TRBJ1-1	NA	NA	CASIQVNTEAFF	TGTGCCAGCATCCAGGTGAACACTGAAGCTTTCTTT
TRBV18	TRBJ1-1	TRBD1	NA	CASSPRTGSVGSTEAFF	TGTGCCAGCTCACCAAGGACAGGGTCCGTGGGAAGCACTGAAGCTTTCTTT
TRBV3-1/TRBV3-2	TRBJ1-2	NA	NA	CASSQGQSFNYGYTF	TGTGCCAGCAGCCAAGGACAGTCGTTTAACTATGGCTACACCTTC
TRBV5-1	TRBJ2-7	TRBD1	NA	CASSLALTGDEQYF	TGCGCCAGCAGCTTGGCGCTTACAGGGGACGAGCAGTACTTC
TRBV30	TRBJ1-5	NA	NA	CAWSVQGGGSGGPQHF	TGTGCCTGGAGTGTACAGGGTGGGGGCTCGGGGGGGCCCCAGCATTTT
TRBV4-3	TRBJ2-3	TRBD1	NA	CASSPGQGSDTQYF	TGCGCCAGCAGCCCTGGACAGGGATCAGATACGCAGTATTTT
TRBV7-6	TRBJ1-1	TRBD1	NA	CASSPSRDRGDTAFF	TGTGCCAGCAGCCCGTCCCGGGACAGGGGAGATACGGCTTTCTTT
TRBV4-1	TRBJ1-5	TRBD1	NA	CASSQDQGQGNQPQHF	TGCGCCAGCAGCCAAGATCAGGGACAGGGGAATCAGCCCCAGCATTTT
TRBV6-5	TRBJ2-7	NA	NA	CASSYSSRGKEQYF	TGTGCCAGCAGTTACTCGAGCAGGGGTAAAGAGCAGTACTTC
TRBV6-5	TRBJ2-7	TRBD1	NA	CASSYGGAGGHEQYF	TGTGCCAGCAGTTACGGCGGGGCAGGGGGCCACGAGCAGTACTTC
TRBV7-9	TRBJ2-7	TRBD2	NA	CASSLGGEREQYF	TGTGCCAGCAGCTTGGGAGGGGAACGCGAGCAGTACTTC
TRBV10-1	TRBJ1-1	TRBD1	NA	CASSESGPGQAGAFF	TGCGCCAGCAGTGAGTCAGGGCCGGGACAGGCTGGGGCTTTCTTT
TRBV6-5	TRBJ1-2	TRBD1	once	CASDRGNYGYTF	TGTGCCAGTGACAGGGGGAACTATGGCTACACCTTC
TRBV20-1	TRBJ1-2	NA	NA	CSARADYGYTF	TGCAGTGCTAGGGCCGACTATGGCTACACCTTC
TRBV19	TRBJ2-3	NA	NA	CASSPDYTDTQYF	TGTGCCAGTAGTCCTGACTACACAGATACGCAGTATTTT
TRBV19	TRBJ1-5	NA	NA	CASSGGALMDGQPQHF	TGTGCCAGTAGTGGGGGGGCGCTGATGGATGGACAGCCCCAGCATTTT
TRBV7-2	TRBJ1-5	TRBD1	NA	CASSGGQGVYQPQHF	TGTGCCAGCAGCGGAGGACAGGGGGTGTATCAGCCCCAGCATTTT
TRBV12-3/TRBV12-4	TRBJ2-4	NA	NA	CASTVKNIQYF	TGTGCCAGCACCGTCAAAAACATTCAGTACTTC
TRBV19	TRBJ2-5	TRBD2	NA	CASSNSGGVGTQYF	TGTGCCAGTAGTAATAGCGGGGGCGTAGGGACCCAGTACTTC
TRBV6-2/TRBV6-3	TRBJ1-1	NA	NA	CASSYSGVATEAFF	TGTGCCAGCAGTTACTCAGGGGTGGCCACTGAAGCTTTCTTT
TRBV5-1	TRBJ1-4	TRBD1	once	CASSLTGGTEEKLFF	TGCGCCAGCAGCCTGACAGGGGGCACGGAGGAAAAACTGTTTTTT
TRBV13	TRBJ2-7	TRBD1	NA	CASSYGTVNYEQYF	TGTGCCAGCAGCTACGGGACAGTGAACTACGAGCAGTACTTC
TRBV5-1	TRBJ1-3	TRBD1	NA	CASSRPDRDRDTIYF	TGCGCCAGCAGCCGACCGGACAGGGATCGGGACACCATATATTTT
TRBV2	TRBJ1-1	NA	few	CASSVTEMNTEAFF	TGTGCCAGCAGCGTGACAGAGATGAACACTGAAGCTTTCTTT
TRBV11-3	TRBJ2-1	TRBD2	NA	CASSLGLAGNEQFF	TGTGCCAGCAGCTTAGGACTAGCGGGAAATGAGCAGTTCTTC
TRBV12-3/TRBV12-4	TRBJ1-2	NA	few	CASLAGRSYTF	TGTGCCTCCCTCGCGGGGAGGAGCTACACCTTC
TRBV19	TRBJ2-1	NA	NA	CASRPRGSSYNEQFF	TGTGCCAGTAGACCTCGGGGGAGCTCCTACAATGAGCAGTTCTTC
TRBV11-1	TRBJ2-2	TRBD2	NA	CASSLGGASTGELFF	TGTGCCAGCAGCTTGGGAGGGGCCAGCACCGGGGAGCTGTTTTTT
TRBV21-1	TRBJ1-4	NA	few	CASSSRGDEKLFF	TGTGCCAGCAGCAGCAGGGGTGATGAAAAACTGTTTTTT